This TCR beta chain was documented in a study of T-cell reconstitution after alpha-beta-depleted transplantation in children. Using unique molecular identifiers, the investigators prepared the TCRbeta library. MiXCR, applied by TCRdb to the PCR reads, yields one record per CDR3 protein. The table lists about 200,000 distinct CDR3 sequences, 5.5% to 7% of them singletons. Study-level points and caveats: Where some patients showed high TCRbeta diversity at day 60, it came from recipient T cells and thymic progenitors that had survived. By about two months after transplant, alpha-beta T cells reportedly arose from several hundred graft clones that had expanded. Most T-cell counts and diversity one year after the transplant came from T cells that were newly produced.

This CDR3 comprises 12 residues. With 8 bases removed from V and 3 bases from J, the gap between germline ends came to 11 bases. From germline, CDR1 is WSHSY and CDR2 SAAADI. As regards this clonotype: The antigen remains undetermined.

The chain joins TRBV10-2 to TRBJ2-7, with D possibly being TRBD1 or TRBD2 (5 bases each). Specimen: PBMCs, collected before TCRalphabeta/CD19-depleted stem cell transplant. This clonotype originated in a boy aged 2 to 10 with acute lymphoblastic leukemia, due to receive a stem cell transplant. The CDR3 coding sequence is TGCGCCAGCGGGGGTGGGGACTACGAGCAGTACTTC. It encodes CASGGGDYEQYF.